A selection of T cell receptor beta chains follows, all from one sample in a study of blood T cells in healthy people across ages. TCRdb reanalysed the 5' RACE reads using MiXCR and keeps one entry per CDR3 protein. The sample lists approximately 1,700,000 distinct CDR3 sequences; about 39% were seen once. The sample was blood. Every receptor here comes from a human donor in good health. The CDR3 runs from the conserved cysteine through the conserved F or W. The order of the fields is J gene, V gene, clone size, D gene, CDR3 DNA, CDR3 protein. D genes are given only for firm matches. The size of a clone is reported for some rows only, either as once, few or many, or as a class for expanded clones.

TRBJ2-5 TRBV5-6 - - TGTGCCAGCAGCTTGGTATGGCAGGACATCTACGGGACCCAGTACTTC CASSLVWQDIYGTQYF
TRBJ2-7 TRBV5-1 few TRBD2 TGCGCCAGCAGTTCCGGGACTAGCGGGGGTGACGAGCAGTACTTC CASSSGTSGGDEQYF
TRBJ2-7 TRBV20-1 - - TGCAGTGCTAACCAGAATGCCTACGAGCAGTACTTC CSANQNAYEQYF
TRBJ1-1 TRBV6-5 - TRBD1 TGTGCCAGCAGTTACTGGGGACAGGGGACTGAAGCTTTCTTT CASSYWGQGTEAFF
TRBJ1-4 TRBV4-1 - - TGCGCCAGCAGCCAAGTGGGTGGGTACCTGTTTTTT CASSQVGGYLFF
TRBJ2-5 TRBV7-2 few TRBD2 TGTGCCAGCAGCTCGGCCTTCCGACTAGCGGGGGGGGATAAGACCCAGTACTTC CASSSAFRLAGGDKTQYF
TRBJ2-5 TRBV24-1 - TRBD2 TGTGCCACCAGTTGGTCGAGGCTAGCGGAGATGGAGACCCAGTACTTC CATSWSRLAEMETQYF
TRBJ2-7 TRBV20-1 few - TGCAGTGCTAGAGCCGAGGACCTAAGTGGCGAGCAGTACTTC CSARAEDLSGEQYF
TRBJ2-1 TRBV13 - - TGTGCCAGCAGCCCCTATCGAGGTGGGGTAAATGAGCAGTTCTTC CASSPYRGGVNEQFF
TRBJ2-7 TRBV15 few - TGTGCCACCAGCAGAGGGGACCCGGAGGGGGCTTACGAGCAGTACTTC CATSRGDPEGAYEQYF
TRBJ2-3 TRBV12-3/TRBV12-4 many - TGTGCCAGCAGTCTCGCGACCACAGATACGCAGTATTTT CASSLATTDTQYF
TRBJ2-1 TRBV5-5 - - TGTGCCAGCAGGGCAGGGATTAGCTACAATGAGCAGTTCTTC CASRAGISYNEQFF
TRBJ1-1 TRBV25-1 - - TGTGCCAGCAGACTGCTCGCTGAAGCTTTCTTT CASRLLAEAFF
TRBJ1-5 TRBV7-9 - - TGTGCCAGCAGCTCCTACCACGGGGAATACGATCAGCCCCAGCATTTT CASSSYHGEYDQPQHF
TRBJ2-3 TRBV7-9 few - TGTGCCAGCAGCACCCGATGGGATACGCAGTATTTT CASSTRWDTQYF
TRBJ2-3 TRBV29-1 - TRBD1 TGCAGCGTTGAAGAAGGAGGACAGGGAACAGATACGCAGTATTTT CSVEEGGQGTDTQYF
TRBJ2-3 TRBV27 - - TGTGCCAGCAGTTCGGCCGATACAGATACGCAGTATTTT CASSSADTDTQYF
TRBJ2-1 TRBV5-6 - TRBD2 TGTGCCAGCAGCGACCGGTATAGCGGGGCCTACAATGAGCAGTTCTTC CASSDRYSGAYNEQFF
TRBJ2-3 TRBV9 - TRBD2 TGTGCCAGCGGGGAAGCGGGGGGGGCAGATACGCAGTATTTT CASGEAGGADTQYF
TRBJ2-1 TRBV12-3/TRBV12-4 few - TGTGCCAACAGCTCCGGGACAACGGGGGATGATGAGCGGTTCTTC CANSSGTTGDDERFF
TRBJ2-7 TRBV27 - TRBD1 TGTGCCAGCAGTTTGTCGTCCGGGACAGGGAGCTACGAGCAGTACTTC CASSLSSGTGSYEQYF
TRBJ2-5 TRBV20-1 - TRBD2 TGCAGTGCTGGTAGCGGGGCAGAGACCCAGTACTTC CSAGSGAETQYF